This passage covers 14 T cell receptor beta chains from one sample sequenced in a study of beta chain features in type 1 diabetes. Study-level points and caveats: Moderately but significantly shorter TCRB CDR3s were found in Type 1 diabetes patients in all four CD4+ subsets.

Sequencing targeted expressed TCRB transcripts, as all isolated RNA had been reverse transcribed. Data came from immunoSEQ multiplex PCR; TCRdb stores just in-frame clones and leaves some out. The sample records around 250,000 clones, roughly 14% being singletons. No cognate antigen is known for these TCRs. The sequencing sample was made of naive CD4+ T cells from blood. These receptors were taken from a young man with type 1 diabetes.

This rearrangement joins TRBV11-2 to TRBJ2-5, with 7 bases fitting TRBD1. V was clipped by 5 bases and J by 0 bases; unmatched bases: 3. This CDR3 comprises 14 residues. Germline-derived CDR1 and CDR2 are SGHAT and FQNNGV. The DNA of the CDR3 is TGTGCCAGCAGCCCGGGACAGTACCAAGAGACCCAGTACTTC. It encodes CASSPGQYQETQYF.

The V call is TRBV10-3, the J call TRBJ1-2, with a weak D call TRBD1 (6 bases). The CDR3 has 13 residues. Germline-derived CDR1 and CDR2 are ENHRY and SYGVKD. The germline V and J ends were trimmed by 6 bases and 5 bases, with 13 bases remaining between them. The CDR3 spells CAIRASTGYGYTF. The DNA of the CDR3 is TGTGCCATCAGAGCATCGACAGGTTATGGCTACACCTTC.

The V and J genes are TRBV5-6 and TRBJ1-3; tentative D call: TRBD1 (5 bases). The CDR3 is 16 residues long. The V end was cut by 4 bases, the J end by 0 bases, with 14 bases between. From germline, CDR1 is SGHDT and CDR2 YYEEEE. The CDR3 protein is CASSPQAVLSGNTIYF. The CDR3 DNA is TGTGCCAGCAGCCCACAGGCAGTTCTCTCTGGAAACACCATATATTTT.

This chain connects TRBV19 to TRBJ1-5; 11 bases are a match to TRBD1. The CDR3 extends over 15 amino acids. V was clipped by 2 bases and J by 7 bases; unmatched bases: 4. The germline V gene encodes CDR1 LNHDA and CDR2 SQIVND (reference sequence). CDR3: CASSIRGQGGQPQHF. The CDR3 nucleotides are TGTGCCAGTAGTATAAGGGGACAGGGGGGCCAGCCCCAGCATTTT.

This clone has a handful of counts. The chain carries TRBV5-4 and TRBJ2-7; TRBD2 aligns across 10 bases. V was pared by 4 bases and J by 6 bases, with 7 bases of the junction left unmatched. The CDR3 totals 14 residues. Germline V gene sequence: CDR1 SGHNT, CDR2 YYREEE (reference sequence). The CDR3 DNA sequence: TGTGCCAGCAGCATGGCACTAGCGGGACGCGAGCAGTACTTC. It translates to CASSMALAGREQYF.

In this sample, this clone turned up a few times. The CDR3 DNA reads as TGTGCCAGCAGCTACCGGGACTCCGATACGCAGTATTTT. Translation gives CASSYRDSDTQYF. The V call is TRBV7-2, the J call TRBJ2-3; D may be TRBD2 (6 bases). CDR3 size: 13 residues. Trimming removed 4 bases from V and 6 bases from J, with 11 bases in between. Germline V gives CDR1 SGHTA, CDR2 FQGNSA.

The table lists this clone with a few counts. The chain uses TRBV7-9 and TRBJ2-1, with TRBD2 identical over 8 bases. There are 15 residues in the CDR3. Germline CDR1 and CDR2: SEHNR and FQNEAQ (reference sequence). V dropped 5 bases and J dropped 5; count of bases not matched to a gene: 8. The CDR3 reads CASSASGGFDNEQFF. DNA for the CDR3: TGTGCCAGCAGCGCGAGCGGGGGCTTCGACAATGAGCAGTTCTTC.

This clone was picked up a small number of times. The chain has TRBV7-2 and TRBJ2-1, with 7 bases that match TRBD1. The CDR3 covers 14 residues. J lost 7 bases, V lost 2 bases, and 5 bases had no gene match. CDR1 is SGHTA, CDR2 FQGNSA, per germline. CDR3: CASSLLEQGNEQFF. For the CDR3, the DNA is TGTGCCAGCAGCTTACTTGAACAGGGGAATGAGCAGTTCTTC.

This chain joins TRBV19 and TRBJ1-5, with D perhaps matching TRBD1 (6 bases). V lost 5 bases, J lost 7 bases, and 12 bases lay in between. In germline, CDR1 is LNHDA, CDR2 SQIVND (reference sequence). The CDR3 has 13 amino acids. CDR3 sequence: CASSVQGRQPQHF. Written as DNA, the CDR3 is TGTGCCAGTAGTGTACAGGGAAGACAGCCCCAGCATTTT. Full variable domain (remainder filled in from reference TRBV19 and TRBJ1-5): DGGITQSPKYLFRKEGQNVTLSCEQNLNHDAMYWYRQDPGQGLRLIYYSQIVNDFQKGDIAEGYSVSREKKESFPLTVTSAQKNPTAFYLCASSVQGRQPQHFGDGTRLSIL.

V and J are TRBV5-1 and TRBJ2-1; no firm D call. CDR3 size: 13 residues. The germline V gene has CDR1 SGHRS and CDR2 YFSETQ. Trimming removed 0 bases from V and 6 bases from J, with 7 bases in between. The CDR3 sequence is CASSLEYRNEQFF. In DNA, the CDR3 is TGCGCCAGCAGCTTGGAATATCGCAATGAGCAGTTCTTC.

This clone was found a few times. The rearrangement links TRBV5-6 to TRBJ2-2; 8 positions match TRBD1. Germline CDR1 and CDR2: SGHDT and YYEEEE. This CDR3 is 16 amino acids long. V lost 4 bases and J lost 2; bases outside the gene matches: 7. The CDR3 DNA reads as TGTGCCAGCAGCCTGGGGCAGGGGGCAAACACCGGGGAGCTGTTTTTT. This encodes CASSLGQGANTGELFF.

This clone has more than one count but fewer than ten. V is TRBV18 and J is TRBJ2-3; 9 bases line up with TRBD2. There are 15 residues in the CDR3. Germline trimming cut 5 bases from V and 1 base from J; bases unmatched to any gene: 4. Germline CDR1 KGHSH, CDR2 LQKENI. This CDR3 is CASSRAGGRTDTQYF. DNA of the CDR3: TGTGCCAGCTCAAGAGCGGGGGGACGCACAGATACGCAGTATTTT.

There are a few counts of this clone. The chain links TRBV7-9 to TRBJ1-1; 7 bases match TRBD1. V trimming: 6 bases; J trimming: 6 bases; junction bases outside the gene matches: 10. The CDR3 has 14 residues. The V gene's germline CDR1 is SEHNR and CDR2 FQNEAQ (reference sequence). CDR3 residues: CASREGTASPEAFF. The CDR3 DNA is TGTGCCAGCAGGGAAGGGACAGCTTCTCCTGAAGCTTTCTTT.

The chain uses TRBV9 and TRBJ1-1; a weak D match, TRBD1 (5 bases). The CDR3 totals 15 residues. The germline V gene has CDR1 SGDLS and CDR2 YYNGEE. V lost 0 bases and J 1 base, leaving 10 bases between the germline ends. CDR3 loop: CASSVEGRENTEAFF. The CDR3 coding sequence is TGTGCCAGCAGCGTAGAGGGCAGGGAGAACACTGAAGCTTTCTTT.